Below, 24 T cell receptor beta chains from the same sample are listed, as sequenced in a study of blood T cells in healthy people across ages. A second PCR of roughly 7 to 11 cycles used a sample-barcoded 5' primer and a J-beta primer mix. One entry per CDR3 protein results from TCRdb running MiXCR on the 5' RACE reads. The sample lists 600,000 to 850,000 distinct CDR3 sequences, about 40% occurring once. Source material: blood. Receptor source: a woman aged 55 to 70 in good health.

In this sample, this clonotype turned up once. A much larger clone differs by one base, so this may be a read error. CDR3 sequence (DNA): TGTGCCAGCAGCTTAGAGGTTTCGGGAGGGCCGGGAAATGAGCAGTTCTTC. It is translated as CASSLEVSGGPGNEQFF. This rearrangement joins TRBV7-2 to TRBJ2-1; 8 nucleotides agree with TRBD2. Germline V gene data show CDR1 as SGHTA and CDR2 as FQGNSA. The CDR3 is made up of 17 amino acids. Trimming removed 1 base from V and 7 bases from J; junction bases left unmatched: 12.

This clonotype was recorded many times. The chain uses TRBV5-6 and TRBJ2-7; TRBD2 agrees at 8 bases. The length of the CDR3 is 14 residues. V shed 2 bases and J 3 bases; nucleotides not matched to a gene: 4. The V gene's germline CDR1 is SGHDT and CDR2 YYEEEE. The CDR3 nucleotides are TGTGCCAGCAGCTTCGAGCGGGAGAGCTACGAGCAGTACTTC. It translates to CASSFERESYEQYF.

V and J are TRBV5-1 and TRBJ2-1; a possible D gene is TRBD2 (5 bases). CDR3 length equals 15 residues. V was shortened by 6 bases and J by 5 bases, with 18 bases between the two germline ends. Germline CDR1 SGHRS, CDR2 YFSETQ. The chain's CDR3 is CASTTAGPSNNEQFF. Here the CDR3 DNA reads TGCGCCAGCACCACTGCGGGCCCTTCCAACAATGAGCAGTTCTTC. The entire variable domain, with the rest obtained from reference TRBV5-1 and TRBJ2-1, is as follows: KAGVTQTPRYLIKTRGQQVTLSCSPISGHRSVSWYQQTPGQGLQFLFEYFSETQRNKGNFPGRFSGRQFSNSRSEMNVSTLELGDSALYLCASTTAGPSNNEQFFGPGTRLTVL.

A word on this clonotype: It may be a read error: a sequence one base away is much more abundant. In nucleotides, the CDR3 is TGTGCCAGCGACGGATCAGGGCTTTATAATTCACACCCCCACTTT. Amino acids: CASDGSGLYNSHPHF. The chain employs TRBV6-6 and TRBJ1-6, with D possibly TRBD1 on 5 matching bases. CDR1 is MNHNY, CDR2 SVGAGI, per germline (reference sequence). This CDR3 has 15 amino acids. V lost 8 bases and J 18 bases, leaving 29 bases between the germline ends.

This clonotype has a count of ten or more. The chain combines TRBV29-1 with TRBJ2-1; 9 bases agree with TRBD2. After removal of 6 bases from V and 5 bases from J, the junction contained 14 bases not matched to a gene. This CDR3 has 16 residues. Germline assignment: CDR1 SQVTM and CDR2 ANQGSEA. Written as DNA, the CDR3 is TGCAGCGTGGACCCAAACCGACTAGCGGAGGACAATGAGCAGTTCTTC. Amino acid sequence: CSVDPNRLAEDNEQFF.

The chain joins TRBV20-1 to TRBJ2-5; a possible D gene is TRBD1 (6 bases). Germline-derived CDR1 and CDR2 are DFQATT and SNEGSKA (reference sequence). The ends were cut back, 4 bases at V and 4 bases at J, with 16 bases in the middle. The CDR3 is 14 residues long. The CDR3 here is CSATIPGTPETQYF. Here the CDR3 DNA reads TGCAGTGCTACAATCCCTGGGACACCAGAGACCCAGTACTTC.

V gene TRBV5-1 combines with J gene TRBJ2-1, with 10 bases matching TRBD2. The assigned J gene may be wrong: the sequence end matches TRBJ2-7 better. Germline loops: CDR1 SGHRS, CDR2 YFSETQ. The CDR3 is 16 amino acids. CDR3 nucleotide sequence: TGCGCCAGCAGCTTGGCCTGGACTAGCGGCTACAATGAGCAGTACTTC. Translating it yields CASSLAWTSGYNEQYF.

The chain carries TRBV20-1 and TRBJ1-1; 9 bases map to TRBD1. Germline V gives CDR1 DFQATT, CDR2 SNEGSKA (reference sequence). The CDR3 has 12 residues. V shed 7 bases and J 6 bases; nucleotides not matched to a gene: 6. The CDR3 spells CSGGTGIPEAFF. The DNA for the CDR3 is TGCAGTGGGGGGACAGGGATACCTGAAGCTTTCTTT.

V usage is TRBV20-1 and J usage is TRBJ2-1; TRBD2 agrees at 10 bases. The CDR3 is 13 amino acids. J was trimmed by 9 bases and V by 7 bases; bases with no gene match: 9. Looked up from germline, CDR1 is DFQATT and CDR2 is SNEGSKA (reference sequence). The CDR3 loop reads CSGTTSGAGEQFF. The CDR3 DNA follows: TGCAGTGGAACAACTAGCGGGGCGGGTGAGCAGTTCTTC.

This clonotype has at least ten counts. This chain connects TRBV4-2 to TRBJ2-1, with 7 bases matching TRBD2. The V and J ends lost 0 bases and 2 bases, in that order; junction bases with no gene match: 7. CDR1 and CDR2 (germline): LGHNA, YNFKEQ. This CDR3 is 17 amino acids long. The CDR3 protein is CASSQDLAGVAYNEQFF. The CDR3 DNA reads TGTGCCAGCAGCCAAGATCTGGCGGGGGTAGCCTACAATGAGCAGTTCTTC.

This clonotype was counted ten times or more. The chain links TRBV28 to TRBJ2-1; 10 bases fit TRBD2. The CDR3 length is 17 residues. With V trimmed by 5 bases and J by 5 bases, 12 bases remained unmatched. Germline V gives CDR1 MDHEN, CDR2 SYDVKM. CDR3 region: CASSKGGGLALNNEQFF. As DNA, the CDR3 is TGTGCCAGCAGTAAGGGGGGGGGACTAGCGTTGAACAATGAGCAGTTCTTC.

This chain joins TRBV28 and TRBJ2-1, with TRBD1 matching over 9 bases. CDR1 and CDR2 from the germline V gene are MDHEN and SYDVKM. Trimming cost V 7 bases and J 7 bases; bases outside gene matches: 5. CDR3 length: 13 amino acids. The CDR3 DNA follows: TGTGCCAGCATCGACAGGGGGAGAAATGAGCAGTTCTTC. Its protein product is CASIDRGRNEQFF. Full variable domain (remainder filled in from reference TRBV28 and TRBJ2-1): DVKVTQSSRYLVKRTGEKVFLECVQDMDHENMFWYRQDPGLGLRLIYFSYDVKMKEKGDIPEGYSVSREKKERFSLILESASTNQTSMYLCASIDRGRNEQFFGPGTRLTVL.

This clonotype was found many times. V usage is TRBV11-1 and J usage is TRBJ2-1; a weak D match, TRBD1 (6 bases). Germline V gene data show CDR1 as SGHAT and CDR2 as FQDESV (reference sequence). CDR3 size: 14 residues. With 2 bases removed from V and 6 bases from J, the gap between germline ends came to 11 bases. The CDR3 DNA reads TGTGCCAGCAGCTTAAGCAGGGGTGGCAATGAGCAGTTCTTC. Translated: CASSLSRGGNEQFF.

This clonotype was recorded a few times. The genes are TRBV25-1 and TRBJ1-1; D uncertain. Germline V gene sequence: CDR1 MGHDK, CDR2 SYGVNS. This CDR3 is 11 amino acids long. The germline V and J ends were trimmed by 3 bases and 8 bases, with 7 bases remaining between them. CDR3: CASSEGSEAFF. The CDR3 bases are TGTGCCAGCAGTGAGGGGTCAGAAGCTTTCTTT.

This clonotype was detected only a few times. The chain couples TRBV4-1 to TRBJ2-3; weak D call: TRBD2 (7 bases). The CDR3 covers 17 residues. Germline loops: CDR1 MGHRA, CDR2 YSYEKL. Trimming took off 4 bases at V and 5 bases at J, with 22 bases between the two ends. The CDR3 reads CASSPDRSRGLVDTQYF. The CDR3 DNA reads as TGCGCCAGCAGCCCAGACAGGTCGCGGGGGTTGGTAGATACGCAGTATTTT.

This sequence joins TRBV6-2 or TRBV6-3 and TRBJ2-5; 11 nucleotides align to TRBD2. The CDR3 covers 16 residues. V shed 2 bases and J 11 bases; nucleotides not matched to a gene: 13. Germline-derived CDR1 and CDR2 are MNHEY and SVGEGT. The CDR3 spells CASSYRGTSGYNEQYF. For the CDR3, the DNA is TGTGCCAGCAGTTACCGGGGGACTAGCGGATACAATGAGCAGTACTTC.

The chain uses TRBV7-9 and TRBJ2-7; D not certain. Judging by the DNA end, TRBJ2-5 fits better; the J call may be wrong. The CDR3 consists of 15 residues. Germline V gene lookup returns CDR1 SEHNR and CDR2 FQNEAQ (reference sequence). The CDR3 region has the DNA TGTGCCAGCAGCAATGGAAACCACGGTGGGGAGACCCAGTACTTC. Its translation is CASSNGNHGGETQYF.

V usage is TRBV6-2 or TRBV6-3 and J usage is TRBJ2-7, with D uncertain. The V end lost 2 bases, the J end lost 0 bases, and 14 bases lay between the germline ends. The germline V gene encodes CDR1 MNHEY and CDR2 SVGEGT. The CDR3 is made up of 16 amino acids. CDR3 in amino acids: CASSYGVVRTSYEQYF. CDR3 sequence (DNA): TGTGCCAGCAGTTACGGGGTCGTCAGGACCTCCTACGAGCAGTACTTC.

V and J are TRBV7-9 and TRBJ1-2; 7 bases match TRBD1. The CDR3 covers 15 residues. J gave up 7 bases and V 5 bases, and 13 bases lay outside the gene matches. CDR1 is SEHNR, CDR2 FQNEAQ, per germline (reference sequence). In nucleotides, the CDR3 is TGTGCCAGCAGCCAACCCAAGGAGGGGGCGGGTGGCTACACCTTC. Translating it yields CASSQPKEGAGGYTF.

The chain uses TRBV6-4 and TRBJ1-6; D remains unclear. Trimming shortened V by 0 bases and J by 13 bases, and 16 bases separated the two germline ends. Germline V gene lookup returns CDR1 MRHNA and CDR2 SNTAGT. This CDR3 contains 15 residues. The CDR3 DNA follows: TGTGCCAGCAGTGACTCGAGCCAGGCAAGATCGCCCCTCCACTTT. Translation: CASSDSSQARSPLHF.

This clonotype was observed a few times. The chain joins TRBV20-1 to TRBJ1-2; no firm D call. CDR1 is DFQATT and CDR2 is SNEGSKA in the germline V gene (reference sequence). V was cut by 0 bases and J by 2 bases, with 7 bases left in between. The CDR3 is made up of 13 amino acids. This CDR3 is CSAREEVNYGYTF. The CDR3 bases are TGCAGTGCTAGAGAGGAGGTAAACTATGGCTACACCTTC.

The genes are TRBV20-1 and TRBJ2-1; possibly TRBD2 for D (6 bases). The germline V and J ends were trimmed by 5 bases and 10 bases, with 15 bases remaining between them. Germline values: CDR1 DFQATT, CDR2 SNEGSKA (reference sequence). The CDR3 is 12 residues long. The CDR3 is CSASRLVGEQFF. CDR3 DNA sequence: TGCAGTGCTTCTCGACTAGTCGGGGAGCAGTTCTTC.

This clonotype was seen more than once but under ten times. V is TRBV27 and J is TRBJ2-3, with a possible D match to TRBD1 (5 bases). The CDR3 sequence is 15 residues long. Germline values: CDR1 MNHEY, CDR2 SMNVEV (reference sequence). Trimming stripped 5 bases from V and 2 bases from J, with 14 bases between. The CDR3 coding sequence is TGTGCCAGCAGTCCCCAGGGCCCCTACACAGATACGCAGTATTTT. It encodes CASSPQGPYTDTQYF.

This clonotype has more than one count but fewer than ten. The chain employs TRBV7-2 and TRBJ2-5, with D possibly called TRBD1 or TRBD2 (5 bases each). The V end was cut by 3 bases, the J end by 6 bases, with 8 bases between. The CDR3 loop spans 12 amino acids. Germline CDR1 and CDR2: SGHTA and FQGNSA. The CDR3 region has the DNA TGTGCCAGCAGCTTGCAGGGACAGACCCAGTACTTC. Translation: CASSLQGQTQYF.